The present entry profiles one TCR beta chain with its context. This sample was taken from a study of blood T cell repertoires in COVID-19. Study-wide context: Acute-phase and convalescent COVID-19 samples originated in the United States, Italy and Spain. Sample material is recorded as cDNA or gDNA derived from T cells, B-cell-depleted T cells, or PBMCs.

V was trimmed by 2 bases and J by 7 bases, leaving 15 bases between them. Germline CDR1 is SGDLS and CDR2 is YYNGEE. The CDR3 totals 15 residues. Source study methods: Estimates of nucleated cell counts were drawn from the amplification of reference gene primers. TCRdb's table, derived via immunoSEQ multiplex PCR, lists solely in-frame clones and lacks some. V and J calls and clone size follow that table, whereas D and trimming were derived from the DNA. The sample holds approximately 170,000 clones; 82% are singletons and the top ten take 8% to 11%. This receptor was taken from a woman of 80 years or more with active or convalescent COVID-19. The sample consisted of peripheral blood. V gene TRBV9 combines with J gene TRBJ2-2; TRBD1 is a possible D gene (6 bases). DNA of the CDR3: TGTGCCAGCAGCGTGCTCTTGGGGGCAGACGGGGAGCTGTTTTTT. Protein sequence: CASSVLLGADGELFF.